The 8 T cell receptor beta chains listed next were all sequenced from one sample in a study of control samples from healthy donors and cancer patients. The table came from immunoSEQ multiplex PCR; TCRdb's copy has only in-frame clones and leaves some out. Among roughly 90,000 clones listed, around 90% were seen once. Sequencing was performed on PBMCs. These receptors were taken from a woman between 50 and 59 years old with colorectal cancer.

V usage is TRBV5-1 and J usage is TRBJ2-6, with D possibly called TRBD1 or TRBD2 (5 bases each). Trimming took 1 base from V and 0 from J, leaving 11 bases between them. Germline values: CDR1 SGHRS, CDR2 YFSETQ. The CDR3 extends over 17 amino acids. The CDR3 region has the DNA TGCGCCAGCAGCTTGAATGCAGGGAGCTCTGGGGCCAACGTCCTGACTTTC. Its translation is CASSLNAGSSGANVLTF.

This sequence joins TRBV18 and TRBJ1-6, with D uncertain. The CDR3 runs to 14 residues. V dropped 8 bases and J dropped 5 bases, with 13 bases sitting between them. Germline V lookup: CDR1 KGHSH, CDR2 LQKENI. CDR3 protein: CASTVGSNNSPLHF. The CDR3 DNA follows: TGTGCCAGCACCGTGGGGAGCAATAATTCACCCCTCCACTTT.

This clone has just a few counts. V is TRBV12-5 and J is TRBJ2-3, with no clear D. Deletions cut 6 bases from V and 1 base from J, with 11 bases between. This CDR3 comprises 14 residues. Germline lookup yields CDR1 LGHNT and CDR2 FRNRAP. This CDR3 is CASGLTPGTDTQYF. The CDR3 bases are TGTGCTAGTGGCCTAACACCAGGCACAGATACGCAGTATTTT.

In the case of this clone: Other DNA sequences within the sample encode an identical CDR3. CDR3 amino acids: CASSYSRTGGSYGYTF. The CDR3 bases are TGTGCCAGCAGTTACTCGAGGACAGGGGGCAGCTATGGCTACACCTTC. The chain is built from TRBV6-5 and TRBJ1-2; TRBD1 matches at 11 bases. CDR3 length: 16 residues. Germline CDR1 is MNHEY and CDR2 is SVGAGI. V was clipped by 0 bases and J by 4 bases; unmatched bases: 4.

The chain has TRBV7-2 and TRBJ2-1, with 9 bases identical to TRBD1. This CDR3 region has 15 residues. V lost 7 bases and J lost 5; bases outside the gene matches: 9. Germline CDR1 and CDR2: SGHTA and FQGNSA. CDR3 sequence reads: CASTLAGTGNNEQFF. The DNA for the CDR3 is TGTGCCAGCACCCTAGCCGGGACAGGGAACAATGAGCAGTTCTTC.

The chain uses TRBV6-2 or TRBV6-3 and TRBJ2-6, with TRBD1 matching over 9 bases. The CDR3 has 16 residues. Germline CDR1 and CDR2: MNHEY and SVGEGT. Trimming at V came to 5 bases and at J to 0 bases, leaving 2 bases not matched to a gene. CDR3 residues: CASSGTGSSGANVLTF. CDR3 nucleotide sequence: TGTGCCAGCAGTGGGACAGGGAGCTCTGGGGCCAACGTCCTGACTTTC.

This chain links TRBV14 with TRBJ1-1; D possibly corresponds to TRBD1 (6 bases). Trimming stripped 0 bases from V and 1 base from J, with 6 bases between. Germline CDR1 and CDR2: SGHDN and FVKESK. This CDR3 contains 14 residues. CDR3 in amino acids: CASSQEGGNTEAFF. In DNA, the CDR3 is TGTGCCAGCAGCCAAGAAGGGGGGAACACTGAAGCTTTCTTT.

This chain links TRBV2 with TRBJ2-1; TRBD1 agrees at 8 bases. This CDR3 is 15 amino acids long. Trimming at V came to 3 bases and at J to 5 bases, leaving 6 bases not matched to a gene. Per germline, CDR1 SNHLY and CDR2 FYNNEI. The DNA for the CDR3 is TGTGCCAGCAGTGAGATGGGACAGGATAACAATGAGCAGTTCTTC. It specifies CASSEMGQDNNEQFF.